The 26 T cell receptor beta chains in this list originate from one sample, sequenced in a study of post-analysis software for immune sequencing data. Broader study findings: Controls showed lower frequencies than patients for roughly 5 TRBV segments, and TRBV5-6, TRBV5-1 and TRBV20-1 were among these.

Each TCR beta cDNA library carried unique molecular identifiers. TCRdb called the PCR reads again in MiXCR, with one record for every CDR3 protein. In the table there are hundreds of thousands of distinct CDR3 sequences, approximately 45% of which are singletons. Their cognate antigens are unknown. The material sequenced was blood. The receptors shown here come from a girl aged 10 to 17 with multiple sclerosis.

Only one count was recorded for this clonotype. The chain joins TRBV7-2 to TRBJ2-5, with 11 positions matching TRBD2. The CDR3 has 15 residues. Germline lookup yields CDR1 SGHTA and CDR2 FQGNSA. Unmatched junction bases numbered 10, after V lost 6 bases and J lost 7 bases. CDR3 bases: TGTGCCAGCAGTGAAACTAGCGGGGGCTCGTGGACCCAGTACTTC. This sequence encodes CASSETSGGSWTQYF.

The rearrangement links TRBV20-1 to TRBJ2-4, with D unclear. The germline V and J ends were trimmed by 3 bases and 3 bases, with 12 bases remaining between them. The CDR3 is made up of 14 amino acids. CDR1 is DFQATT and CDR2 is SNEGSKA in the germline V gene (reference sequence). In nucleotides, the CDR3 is TGCAGTGCTAGTGGGCTAGTGGGCAAAAACATTCAGTACTTC. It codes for CSASGLVGKNIQYF.

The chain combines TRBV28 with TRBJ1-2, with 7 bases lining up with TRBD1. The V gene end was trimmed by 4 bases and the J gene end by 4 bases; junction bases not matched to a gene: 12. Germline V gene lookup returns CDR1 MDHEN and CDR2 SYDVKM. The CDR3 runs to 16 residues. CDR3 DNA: TGTGCCAGCAGTTCAACCTCAGGGGGTCTCCCCTATGGCTACACCTTC. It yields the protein CASSSTSGGLPYGYTF.

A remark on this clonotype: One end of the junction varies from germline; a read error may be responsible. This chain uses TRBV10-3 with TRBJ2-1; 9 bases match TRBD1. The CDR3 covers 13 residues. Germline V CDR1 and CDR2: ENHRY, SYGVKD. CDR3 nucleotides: TGTGCCACAAGCGGACAGGGGAACAATGGGCAGTTCTTC. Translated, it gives CATSGQGNNGQFF.

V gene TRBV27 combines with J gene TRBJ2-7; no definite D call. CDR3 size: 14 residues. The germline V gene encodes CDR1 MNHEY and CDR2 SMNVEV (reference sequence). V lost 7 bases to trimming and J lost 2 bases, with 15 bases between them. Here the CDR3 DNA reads TGTGCCAGCACCCCTCGTCCTAGGGCCTACGAGCAGTACTTC. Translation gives CASTPRPRAYEQYF.

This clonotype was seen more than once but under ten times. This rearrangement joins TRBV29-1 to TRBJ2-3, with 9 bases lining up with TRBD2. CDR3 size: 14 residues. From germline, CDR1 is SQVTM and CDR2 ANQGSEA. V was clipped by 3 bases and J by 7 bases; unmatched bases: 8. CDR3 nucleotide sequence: TGCAGCGTTGAGTCTAGCGGGAAGTCGAATACGCAGTATTTT. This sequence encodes CSVESSGKSNTQYF.

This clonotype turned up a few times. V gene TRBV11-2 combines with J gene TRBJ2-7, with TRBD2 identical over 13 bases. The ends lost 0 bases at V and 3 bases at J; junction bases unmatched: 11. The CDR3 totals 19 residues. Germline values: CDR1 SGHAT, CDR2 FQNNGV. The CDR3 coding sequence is TGTGCCAGCAGCTTAGACTCGCCGGGACTAGCGGGAATTAACTACGAGCAGTACTTC. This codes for CASSLDSPGLAGINYEQYF. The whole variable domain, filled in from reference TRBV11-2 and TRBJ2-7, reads EAGVAQSPRYKIIEKRQSVAFWCNPISGHATLYWYQQILGQGPKLLIQFQNNGVVDDSQLPKDRFSAERLKGVDSTLKIQPAKLEDSAVYLCASSLDSPGLAGINYEQYFGPGTRLTVT.

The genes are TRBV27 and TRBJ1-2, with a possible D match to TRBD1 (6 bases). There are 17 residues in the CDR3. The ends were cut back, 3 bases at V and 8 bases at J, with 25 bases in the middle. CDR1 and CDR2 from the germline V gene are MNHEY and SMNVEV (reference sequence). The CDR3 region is CASSLSRGLVSVGGYTF. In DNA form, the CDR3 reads TGTGCCAGCAGTTTGAGTCGGGGGCTCGTCTCGGTTGGGGGCTACACCTTC.

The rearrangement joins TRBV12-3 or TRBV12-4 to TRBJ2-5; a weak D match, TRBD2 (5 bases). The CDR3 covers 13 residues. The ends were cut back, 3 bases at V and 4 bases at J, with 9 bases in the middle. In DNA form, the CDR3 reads TGTGCCAGCAGTTTGGGGAGTTTAGAGACCCAGTACTTC. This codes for CASSLGSLETQYF.

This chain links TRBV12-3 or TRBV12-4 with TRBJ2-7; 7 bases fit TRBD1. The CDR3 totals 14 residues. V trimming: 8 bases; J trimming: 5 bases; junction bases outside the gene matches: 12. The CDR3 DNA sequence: TGTGCCAGCGTGGACCGACAGGGAGTAAACGAGCAGTACTTC. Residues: CASVDRQGVNEQYF.

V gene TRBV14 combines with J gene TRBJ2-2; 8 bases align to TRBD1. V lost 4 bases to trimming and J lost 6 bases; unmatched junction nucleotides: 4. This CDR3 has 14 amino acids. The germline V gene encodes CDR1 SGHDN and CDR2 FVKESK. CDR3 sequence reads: CASSPDRGSGELFF. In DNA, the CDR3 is TGTGCCAGCAGCCCTGACAGGGGATCCGGGGAGCTGTTTTTT.

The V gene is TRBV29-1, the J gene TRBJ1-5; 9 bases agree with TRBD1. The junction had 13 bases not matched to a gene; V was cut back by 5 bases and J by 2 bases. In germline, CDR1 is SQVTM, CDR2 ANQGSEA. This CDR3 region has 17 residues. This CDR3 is CSVFRDRALDGNQPQHF. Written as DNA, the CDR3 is TGCAGCGTTTTCCGGGACAGGGCCCTAGATGGCAATCAGCCCCAGCATTTT.

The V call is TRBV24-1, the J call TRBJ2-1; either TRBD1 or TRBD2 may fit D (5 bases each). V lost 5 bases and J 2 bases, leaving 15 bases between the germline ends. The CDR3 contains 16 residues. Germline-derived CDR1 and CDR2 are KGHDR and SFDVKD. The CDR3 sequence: CATSGAWGSPYNEQFF. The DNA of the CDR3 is TGTGCCACCAGTGGGGCGTGGGGGTCCCCCTACAATGAGCAGTTCTTC.

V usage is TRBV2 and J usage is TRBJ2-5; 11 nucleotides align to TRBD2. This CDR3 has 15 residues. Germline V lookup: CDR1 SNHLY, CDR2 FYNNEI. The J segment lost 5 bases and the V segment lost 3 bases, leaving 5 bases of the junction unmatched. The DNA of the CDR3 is TGTGCCAGCAGTGATTTAGCGGGGGGGTCGGAGACCCAGTACTTC. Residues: CASSDLAGGSETQYF.

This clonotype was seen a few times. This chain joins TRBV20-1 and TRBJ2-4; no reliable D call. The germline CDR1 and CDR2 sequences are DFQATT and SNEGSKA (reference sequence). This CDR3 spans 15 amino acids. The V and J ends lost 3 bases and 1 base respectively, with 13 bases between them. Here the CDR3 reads CSASGLVRAKNIQYF. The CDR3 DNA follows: TGCAGTGCTAGTGGTCTAGTCCGGGCCAAAAACATTCAGTACTTC.

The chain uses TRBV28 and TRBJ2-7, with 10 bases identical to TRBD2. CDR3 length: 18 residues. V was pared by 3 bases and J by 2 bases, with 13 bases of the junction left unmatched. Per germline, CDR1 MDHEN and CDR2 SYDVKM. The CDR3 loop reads CASSFPRSTSGPTYEQYF. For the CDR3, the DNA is TGTGCCAGCAGTTTCCCCCGGTCGACTAGCGGGCCTACCTACGAGCAGTACTTC.

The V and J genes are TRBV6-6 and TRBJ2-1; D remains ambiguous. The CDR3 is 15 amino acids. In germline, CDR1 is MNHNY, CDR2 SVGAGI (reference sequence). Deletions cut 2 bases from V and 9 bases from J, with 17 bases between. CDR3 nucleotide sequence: TGTGCCAGCAGTTACGGTGGCAGCTACCTGGGTGAGCAGTTCTTC. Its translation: CASSYGGSYLGEQFF.

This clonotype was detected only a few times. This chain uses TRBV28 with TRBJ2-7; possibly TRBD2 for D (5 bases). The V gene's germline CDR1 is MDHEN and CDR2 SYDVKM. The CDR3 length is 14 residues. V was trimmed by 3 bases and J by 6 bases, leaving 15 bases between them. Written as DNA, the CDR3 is TGTGCCAGCAGTTTCTCGCGGGCTTTTGGCGAGCAGTACTTC. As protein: CASSFSRAFGEQYF.

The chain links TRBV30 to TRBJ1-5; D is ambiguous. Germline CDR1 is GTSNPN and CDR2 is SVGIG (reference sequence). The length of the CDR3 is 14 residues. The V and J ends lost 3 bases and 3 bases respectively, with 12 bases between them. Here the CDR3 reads CAWRRPYDNQPQHF. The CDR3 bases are TGTGCCTGGAGACGTCCGTATGACAATCAGCCCCAGCATTTT. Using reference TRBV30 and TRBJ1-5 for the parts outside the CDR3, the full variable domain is SQTIHQWPATLVQPVGSPLSLECTVEGTSNPNLYWYRQAAGRGLQLLFYSVGIGQISSEVPQNLSASRPQDRQFILSSKKLLLSDSGFYLCAWRRPYDNQPQHFGDGTRLSIL.

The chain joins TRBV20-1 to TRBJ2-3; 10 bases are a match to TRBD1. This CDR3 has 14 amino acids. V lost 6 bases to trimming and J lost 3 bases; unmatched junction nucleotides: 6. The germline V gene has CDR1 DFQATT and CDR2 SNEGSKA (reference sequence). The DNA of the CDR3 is TGCAGTGCGCCCCGGGACAGGGGAACAGATACGCAGTATTTT. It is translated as CSAPRDRGTDTQYF.

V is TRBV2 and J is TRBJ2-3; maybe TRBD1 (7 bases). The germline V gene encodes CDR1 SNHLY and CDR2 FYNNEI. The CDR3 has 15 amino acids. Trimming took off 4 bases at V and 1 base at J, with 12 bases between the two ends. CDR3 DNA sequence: TGTGCCAGCAGTGGGAGGGGGCACGGCACAGATACGCAGTATTTT. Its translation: CASSGRGHGTDTQYF.

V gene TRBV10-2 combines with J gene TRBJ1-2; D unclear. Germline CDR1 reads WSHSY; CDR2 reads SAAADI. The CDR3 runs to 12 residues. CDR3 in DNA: TGCGCAGCTGGAGGCGGGGTCTATGGCTACACCTTC. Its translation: CAAGGGVYGYTF.

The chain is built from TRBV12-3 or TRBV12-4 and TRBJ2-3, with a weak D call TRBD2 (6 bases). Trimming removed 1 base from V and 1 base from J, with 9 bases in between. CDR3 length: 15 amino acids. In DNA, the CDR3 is TGTGCCAGCAGTTTAGGACTAGGGGGCACAGATACGCAGTATTTT. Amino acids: CASSLGLGGTDTQYF.

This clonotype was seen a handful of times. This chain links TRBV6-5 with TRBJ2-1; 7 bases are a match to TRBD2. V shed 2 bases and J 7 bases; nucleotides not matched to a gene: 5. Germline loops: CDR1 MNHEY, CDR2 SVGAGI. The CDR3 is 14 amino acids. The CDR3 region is CASSYGGSGNEQFF. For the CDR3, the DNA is TGTGCCAGCAGTTACGGCGGGAGCGGAAATGAGCAGTTCTTC.

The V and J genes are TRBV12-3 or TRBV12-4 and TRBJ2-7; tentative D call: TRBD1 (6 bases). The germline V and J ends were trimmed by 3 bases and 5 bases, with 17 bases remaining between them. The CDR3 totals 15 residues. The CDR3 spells CASSFGPPRDNEQYF. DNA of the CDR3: TGTGCCAGCAGTTTCGGGCCACCCCGGGACAACGAGCAGTACTTC.

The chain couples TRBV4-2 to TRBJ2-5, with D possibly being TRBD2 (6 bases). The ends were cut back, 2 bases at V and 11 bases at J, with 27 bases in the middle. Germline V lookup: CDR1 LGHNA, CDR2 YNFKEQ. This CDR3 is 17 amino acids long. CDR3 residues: CASSQSTGLRGDNEQYF. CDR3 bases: TGTGCCAGCAGCCAATCTACGGGCCTGCGGGGCGACAATGAGCAGTACTTC.